This T cell receptor (beta chain) was found in a study of blood T cell repertoires in COVID-19. Data came from immunoSEQ multiplex PCR; TCRdb stores just in-frame clones and leaves some out. Among 65,000 to 90,000 clones listed, about 87% were seen once. The clonotype comes from a woman older than 75 with acute or convalescent COVID-19. The sequenced material came from peripheral blood.

The CDR3 reads CASTPGLAYEQYF. In DNA form, the CDR3 reads TGTGCCAGCACCCCGGGACTAGCCTACGAGCAGTACTTC. The gene calls are TRBV6-5 and TRBJ2-7, with TRBD2 matching over 8 bases. From germline, CDR1 is MNHEY and CDR2 SVGAGI. There are 13 residues in the CDR3. V dropped 7 bases and J dropped 2; count of bases not matched to a gene: 4.